A single sample gave rise to the 20 T cell receptor beta chains below, sequenced in a study of T cells expressing NK-cell markers. Reanalyzing the 5' RACE reads, TCRdb keeps one entry per CDR3 protein, without DNA. Its table records some 460,000 distinct CDR3 sequences. Sequencing was done on a sample of blood T cells: a sorted CD56 or NKG2C T cell subset, CD4+ or CD8+ T cells, or bulk PBMC T cells (not recorded which). These receptors came from a woman in her 50s in good health.

This CDR3 reads CSAKPAIEQYF. V gene TRBV20-1 combines with J gene TRBJ2-7. Germline lookup yields CDR1 DFQATT and CDR2 SNEGSKA (reference sequence). This CDR3 contains 11 residues.

This chain connects TRBV10-3 to TRBJ2-7; TCRdb indicates TRBD1, and absent DNA this call remains unverified. CDR1 is ENHRY, CDR2 SYGVKD, per germline. The CDR3 length is 16 residues. CDR3 loop: CAISESGTGPNYEQYF.

The chain uses TRBV25-1 and TRBJ2-5; without DNA, the TCRdb call of TRBD1 cannot be checked. The CDR3 sequence is 16 residues long. CDR1 is MGHDK, CDR2 SYGVNS, per germline. Here the CDR3 reads CASSDGSRQPQETQYF.

V and J are TRBV7-3 and TRBJ2-2. Germline CDR1 reads SGHTA; CDR2 reads FQGTGA. CDR3 length: 15 residues. The CDR3 loop reads CASSQSAAVTGELFF.

The chain recombines TRBV10-3 with TRBJ1-4. The CDR3 totals 13 residues. Germline V lookup: CDR1 ENHRY, CDR2 SYGVKD. CDR3 in amino acids: CAISQGMSEKLFF.

The chain combines TRBV9 with TRBJ2-5; TCRdb's D call, TRBD1, is unchecked because there is no DNA. This CDR3 is 14 amino acids long. CDR1 SGDLS and CDR2 YYNGEE come from the germline V gene. The CDR3 spells CASSVSQGEETQYF.

V is TRBV7-9 and J is TRBJ2-1; TCRdb indicates TRBD2, and absent DNA this call remains unverified. This CDR3 has 19 residues. Germline-derived CDR1 and CDR2 are SEHNR and FQNEAQ (reference sequence). The CDR3 here is CASSHTRTSGRAVRNEQFF.

The chain recombines TRBV29-1 with TRBJ2-5; TCRdb's D gene call, TRBD1, goes unchecked for lack of DNA. Germline V gene sequence: CDR1 SQVTM, CDR2 ANQGSEA. The CDR3 has 13 amino acids. The CDR3 here is CSVAQGAGGTQYF.

The V call is TRBV2, the J call TRBJ1-5. From germline, CDR1 is SNHLY and CDR2 FYNNEI. The length of the CDR3 is 16 residues. The CDR3 loop is CASSGSSMISNQPQHF.

The rearrangement joins TRBV3-1 to TRBJ2-3; TCRdb's D call, TRBD2, is unchecked because there is no DNA. Germline assignment: CDR1 LGHDT and CDR2 YNNKEL (reference sequence). The CDR3 is made up of 16 amino acids. CDR3: CASSQGDRKRGDTQYF.

The CDR3 sequence is CASSPAPNQPQHF. The V gene is TRBV7-3, the J gene TRBJ1-5. The CDR3 is made up of 13 amino acids. Germline-derived CDR1 and CDR2 are SGHTA and FQGTGA. Supplemented by reference TRBV7-3 and TRBJ1-5, the full variable domain reads GAGVSQTPSNKVTEKGKYVELRCDPISGHTALYWYRQSLGQGPEFLIYFQGTGAADDSGLPNDRFFAVRPEGSVSTLKIQRTERGDSAVYLCASSPAPNQPQHFGDGTRLSIL.

This chain joins TRBV12-3 or TRBV12-4 and TRBJ2-3; TCRdb gives TRBD2 as the D gene, but with no DNA this cannot be confirmed. The CDR3 is 18 residues long. The CDR3 here is CASSPWTSGRYLTDTQYF.

This CDR3 is CASSLNPTGTYNEQFF. The chain combines TRBV11-3 with TRBJ2-1; TCRdb names TRBD1, which stays unverified in the absence of DNA. Germline assignment: CDR1 SGHNT and CDR2 YENEEA. The CDR3 contains 16 residues.

This chain connects TRBV20-1 to TRBJ2-5; TCRdb picks TRBD2, but there is no DNA to check that call. Germline CDR1 reads DFQATT; CDR2 reads SNEGSKA (reference sequence). The CDR3 consists of 13 residues. Here the CDR3 reads CSAQTPQQETQYF.

The genes are TRBV14 and TRBJ1-4; TCRdb's D gene call, TRBD1, goes unchecked for lack of DNA. Germline assignment: CDR1 SGHDN and CDR2 FVKESK. This CDR3 is built from 14 residues. The CDR3: CASSQGQGREKLFF.

The CDR3 sequence is CASSLDPPGRSGSAYNEQFF. The rearrangement links TRBV5-1 to TRBJ2-1; as DNA is missing, the TRBD2 call by TCRdb cannot be tested. From germline, CDR1 is SGHRS and CDR2 YFSETQ. The CDR3 length is 20 residues. The full variable domain, with the rest looked up from reference TRBV5-1 and TRBJ2-1, is KAGVTQTPRYLIKTRGQQVTLSCSPISGHRSVSWYQQTPGQGLQFLFEYFSETQRNKGNFPGRFSGRQFSNSRSEMNVSTLELGDSALYLCASSLDPPGRSGSAYNEQFFGPGTRLTVL.

V is TRBV4-1 and J is TRBJ2-1; absent DNA, TCRdb's TRBD2 call cannot be checked. CDR3 length: 15 residues. From germline, CDR1 is MGHRA and CDR2 YSYEKL. This CDR3 reads CASSQGEFAYNEQFF.

This rearrangement joins TRBV11-3 to TRBJ2-5; TCRdb calls TRBD1, which cannot be checked without DNA. Germline V CDR1 and CDR2: SGHNT, YENEEA. The CDR3 is 14 residues long. CDR3 amino acids: CASSPTGWGETQYF.

This chain links TRBV11-2 with TRBJ1-3. CDR1 is SGHAT, CDR2 FQNNGV, per germline. The CDR3 sequence is 11 residues long. This chain's CDR3 is CASRGGNTIYF.

The rearrangement uses TRBV5-1 and TRBJ2-1; there is no DNA to check the TCRdb D call of TRBD2. CDR1 is SGHRS, CDR2 YFSETQ, per germline. This CDR3 is built from 16 residues. The chain's CDR3 is CASSSRERSSYNEQFF.